The clone carrying this TCR beta chain was counted many times. Via MiXCR, TCRdb re-called the 5' RACE reads, giving one row per CDR3 protein. The table lists about 20,000 distinct CDR3 sequences, more than 8.5% of them singletons. The data derive from a study of spatial heterogeneity in lung cancer. Overall study: Researchers sequenced follow-up PBMC samples if they had them, and these came a median of about two years after resection.

The time point: blood at routine non-recurrence follow-up after resection. J lost 7 bases, V lost 6 bases, and 17 bases had no gene match. The CDR3 is 16 residues long. The germline V gene has CDR1 KGHSH and CDR2 LQKENI. The sequence derives from a female donor with early-stage non-small cell lung cancer. The V call is TRBV18, the J call TRBJ2-7, with 8 bases matching TRBD2. This specimen was PBMCs, taken at follow-up. The CDR3, as DNA: TGTGCCAGCTCCCTCCCCCCGGGGGGGTTCTACGATGAGCAGTACTTC. It translates to CASSLPPGGFYDEQYF.